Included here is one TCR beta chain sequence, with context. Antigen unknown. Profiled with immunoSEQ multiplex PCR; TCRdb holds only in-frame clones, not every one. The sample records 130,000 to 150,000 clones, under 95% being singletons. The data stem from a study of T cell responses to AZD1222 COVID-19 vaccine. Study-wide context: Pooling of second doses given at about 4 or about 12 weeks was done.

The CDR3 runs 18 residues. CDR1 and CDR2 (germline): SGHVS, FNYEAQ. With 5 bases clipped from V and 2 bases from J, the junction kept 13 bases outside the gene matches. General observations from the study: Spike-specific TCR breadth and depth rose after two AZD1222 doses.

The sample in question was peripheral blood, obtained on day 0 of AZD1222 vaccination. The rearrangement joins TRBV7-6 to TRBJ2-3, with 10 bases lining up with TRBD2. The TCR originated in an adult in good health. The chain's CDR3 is CASSPLPLAGGLTDTQYF. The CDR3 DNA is TGTGCCAGCAGCCCATTGCCTTTAGCGGGGGGCCTCACAGATACGCAGTATTTT.